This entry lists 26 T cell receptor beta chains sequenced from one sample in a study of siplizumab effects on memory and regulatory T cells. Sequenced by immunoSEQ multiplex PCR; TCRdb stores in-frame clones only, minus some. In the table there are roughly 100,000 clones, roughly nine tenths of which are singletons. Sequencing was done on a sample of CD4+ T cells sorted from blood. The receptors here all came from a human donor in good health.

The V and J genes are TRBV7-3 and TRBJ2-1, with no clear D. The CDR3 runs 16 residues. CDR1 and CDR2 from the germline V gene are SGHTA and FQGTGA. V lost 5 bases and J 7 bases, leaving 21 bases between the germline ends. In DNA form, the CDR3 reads TGTGCCAGCAGCCCCACCCCGACCCTCAAGGTAAATGAGCAGTTCTTC. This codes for CASSPTPTLKVNEQFF.

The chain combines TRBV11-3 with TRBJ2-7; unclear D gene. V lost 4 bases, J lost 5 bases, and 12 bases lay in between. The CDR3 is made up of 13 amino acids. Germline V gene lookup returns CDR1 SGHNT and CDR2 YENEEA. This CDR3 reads CASSYRSAHEQYF. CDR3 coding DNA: TGTGCCAGCAGCTATCGGAGCGCGCACGAGCAGTACTTC.

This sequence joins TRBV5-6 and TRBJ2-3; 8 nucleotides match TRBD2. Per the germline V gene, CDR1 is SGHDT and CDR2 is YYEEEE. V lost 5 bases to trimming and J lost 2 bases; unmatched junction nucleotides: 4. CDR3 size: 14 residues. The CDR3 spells CASSSGTITDTQYF. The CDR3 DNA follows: TGTGCCAGCAGTAGCGGGACAATCACAGATACGCAGTATTTT.

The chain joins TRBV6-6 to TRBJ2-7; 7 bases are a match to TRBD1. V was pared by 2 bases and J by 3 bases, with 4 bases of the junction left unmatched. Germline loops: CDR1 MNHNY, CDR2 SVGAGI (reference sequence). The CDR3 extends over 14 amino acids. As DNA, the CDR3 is TGTGCCAGCAGTTACCGGGACAGATTCTACGAGCAGTACTTC. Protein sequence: CASSYRDRFYEQYF.

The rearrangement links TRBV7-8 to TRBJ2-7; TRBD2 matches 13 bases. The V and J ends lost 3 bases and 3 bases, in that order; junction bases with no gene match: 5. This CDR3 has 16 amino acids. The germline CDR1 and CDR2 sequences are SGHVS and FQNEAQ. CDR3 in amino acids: CASSFGLAGVGYEQYF. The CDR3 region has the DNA TGTGCCAGCAGCTTTGGACTAGCGGGAGTGGGCTACGAGCAGTACTTC.

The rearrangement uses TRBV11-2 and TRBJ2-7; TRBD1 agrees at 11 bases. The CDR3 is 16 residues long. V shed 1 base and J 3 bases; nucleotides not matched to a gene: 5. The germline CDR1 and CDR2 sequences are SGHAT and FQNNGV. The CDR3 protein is CASSLAWDRGDYEQYF. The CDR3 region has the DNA TGTGCCAGCAGCTTAGCATGGGACAGGGGGGACTACGAGCAGTACTTC.

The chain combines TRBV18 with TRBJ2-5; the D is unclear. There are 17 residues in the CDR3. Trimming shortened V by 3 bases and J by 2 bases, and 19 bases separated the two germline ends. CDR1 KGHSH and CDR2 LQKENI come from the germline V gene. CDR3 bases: TGTGCCAGCTCACCCGATACTAAGGGTCCCCCGCAAGAGACCCAGTACTTC. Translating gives CASSPDTKGPPQETQYF.

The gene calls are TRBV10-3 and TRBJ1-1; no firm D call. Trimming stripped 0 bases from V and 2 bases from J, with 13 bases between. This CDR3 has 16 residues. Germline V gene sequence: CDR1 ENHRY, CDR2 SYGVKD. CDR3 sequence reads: CAISESSGEINTEAFF. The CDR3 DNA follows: TGTGCCATCAGTGAGTCGTCAGGAGAGATAAACACTGAAGCTTTCTTT.

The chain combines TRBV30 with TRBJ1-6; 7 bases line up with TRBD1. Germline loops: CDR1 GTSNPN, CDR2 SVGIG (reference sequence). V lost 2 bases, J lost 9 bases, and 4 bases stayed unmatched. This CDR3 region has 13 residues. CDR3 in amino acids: CAWSHRGSSPLHF. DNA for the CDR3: TGTGCCTGGAGTCACAGGGGAAGTTCACCCCTCCACTTT. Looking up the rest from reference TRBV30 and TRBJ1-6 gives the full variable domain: SQTIHQWPATLVQPVGSPLSLECTVEGTSNPNLYWYRQAAGRGLQLLFYSVGIGQISSEVPQNLSASRPQDRQFILSSKKLLLSDSGFYLCAWSHRGSSPLHFGNGTRLTVT.

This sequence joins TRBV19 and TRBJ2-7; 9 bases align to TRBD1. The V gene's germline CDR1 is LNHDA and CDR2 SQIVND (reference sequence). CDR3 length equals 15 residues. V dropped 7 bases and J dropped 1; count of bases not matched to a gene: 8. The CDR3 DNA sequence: TGTGCCAGTATGTACGGCGGGACAGGGTCCTACGAGCAGTACTTC. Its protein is CASMYGGTGSYEQYF.

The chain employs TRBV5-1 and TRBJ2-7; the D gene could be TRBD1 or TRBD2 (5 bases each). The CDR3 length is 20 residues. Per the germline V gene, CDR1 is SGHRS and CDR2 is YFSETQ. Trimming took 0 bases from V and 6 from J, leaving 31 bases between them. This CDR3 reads CASSLGGSGDSTRLGVEQYF. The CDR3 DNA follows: TGCGCCAGCAGCTTGGGGGGGAGCGGTGATTCGACCCGTTTAGGAGTCGAGCAGTACTTC.

The CDR3 sequence: CASSNREKSYEQYF. The CDR3 DNA reads as TGCGCCAGCAGCAACCGGGAGAAATCCTACGAGCAGTACTTC. The chain links TRBV5-1 to TRBJ2-7, with D perhaps TRBD2 (6 bases). Germline CDR1 is SGHRS and CDR2 is YFSETQ. V was trimmed by 4 bases and J by 1 base, leaving 12 bases between them. The CDR3 consists of 14 residues.

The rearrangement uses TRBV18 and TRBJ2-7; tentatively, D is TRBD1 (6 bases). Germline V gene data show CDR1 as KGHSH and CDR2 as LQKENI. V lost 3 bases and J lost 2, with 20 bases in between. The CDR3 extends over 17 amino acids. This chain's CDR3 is CASSPTFRTAPAYEQYF. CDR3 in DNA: TGTGCCAGCTCACCCACGTTTAGGACAGCCCCAGCCTACGAGCAGTACTTC.

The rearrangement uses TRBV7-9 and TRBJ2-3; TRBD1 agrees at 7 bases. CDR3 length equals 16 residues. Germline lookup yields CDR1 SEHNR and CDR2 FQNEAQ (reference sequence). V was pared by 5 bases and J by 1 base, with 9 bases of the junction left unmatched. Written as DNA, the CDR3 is TGTGCCAGCAGCCCGACAGGGATGGTGGGCACAGATACGCAGTATTTT. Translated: CASSPTGMVGTDTQYF.

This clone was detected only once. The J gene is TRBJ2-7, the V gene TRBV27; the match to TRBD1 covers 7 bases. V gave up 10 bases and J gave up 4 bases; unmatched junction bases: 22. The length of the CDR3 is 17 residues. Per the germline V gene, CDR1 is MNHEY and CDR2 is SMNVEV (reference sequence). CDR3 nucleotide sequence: TGTGCCACCAAAATATTTGGTGCCACCGGGACAGCATACGAGCAGTACTTC. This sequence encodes CATKIFGATGTAYEQYF.

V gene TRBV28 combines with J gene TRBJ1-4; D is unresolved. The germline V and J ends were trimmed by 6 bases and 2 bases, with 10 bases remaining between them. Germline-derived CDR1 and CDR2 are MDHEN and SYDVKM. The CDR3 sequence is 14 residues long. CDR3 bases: TGTGCCAGCAGCCGGACTGCGACTAATGAAAAACTGTTTTTT. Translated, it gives CASSRTATNEKLFF.

CDR3: CASSPPGLAAGELFF. In DNA, the CDR3 is TGTGCCAGCAGCCCACCGGGACTAGCGGCCGGGGAGCTGTTTTTT. The rearrangement uses TRBV7-2 and TRBJ2-2; TRBD2 agrees at 11 bases. Germline assignment: CDR1 SGHTA and CDR2 FQGNSA. CDR3 length: 15 amino acids. The V segment lost 5 bases and the J segment 6 bases; nucleotides outside the gene matches: 5. Looking up the rest from reference TRBV7-2 and TRBJ2-2 gives the full variable domain: GAGVSQSPSNKVTEKGKDVELRCDPISGHTALYWYRQSLGQGLEFLIYFQGNSAPDKSGLPSDRFSAERTGGSVSTLTIQRTQQEDSAVYLCASSPPGLAAGELFFGEGSRLTVL.

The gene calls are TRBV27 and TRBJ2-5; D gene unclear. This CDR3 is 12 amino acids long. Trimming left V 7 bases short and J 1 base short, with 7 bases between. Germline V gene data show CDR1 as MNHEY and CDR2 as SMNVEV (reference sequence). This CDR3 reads CASTEVQETQYF. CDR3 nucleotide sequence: TGTGCCAGCACGGAAGTCCAAGAGACCCAGTACTTC.

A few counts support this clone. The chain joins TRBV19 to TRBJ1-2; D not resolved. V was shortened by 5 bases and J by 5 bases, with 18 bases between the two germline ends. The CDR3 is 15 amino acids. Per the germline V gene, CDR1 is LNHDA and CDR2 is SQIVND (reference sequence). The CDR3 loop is CASSPRALDLYGYTF. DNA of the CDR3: TGTGCCAGTAGTCCACGGGCCCTAGATCTTTATGGCTACACCTTC.

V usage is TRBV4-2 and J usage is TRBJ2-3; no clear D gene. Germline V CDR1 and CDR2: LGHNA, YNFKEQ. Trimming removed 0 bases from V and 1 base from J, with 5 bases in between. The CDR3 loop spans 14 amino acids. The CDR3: CASSQDRGTDTQYF. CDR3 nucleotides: TGTGCCAGCAGCCAAGATCGCGGCACAGATACGCAGTATTTT.

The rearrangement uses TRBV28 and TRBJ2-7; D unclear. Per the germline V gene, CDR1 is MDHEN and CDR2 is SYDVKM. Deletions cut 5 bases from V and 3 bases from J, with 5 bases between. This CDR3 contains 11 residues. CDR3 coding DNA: TGTGCCAGCAGTAAATACTACGAGCAGTACTTC. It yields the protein CASSKYYEQYF.

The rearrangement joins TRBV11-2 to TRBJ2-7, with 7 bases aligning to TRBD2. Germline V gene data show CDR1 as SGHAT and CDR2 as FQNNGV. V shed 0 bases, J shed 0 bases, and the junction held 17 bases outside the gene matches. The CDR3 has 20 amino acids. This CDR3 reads CASSLDQTRASGSSSYEQYF. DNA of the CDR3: TGTGCCAGCAGCTTAGATCAAACCCGGGCTAGCGGCAGTAGCTCCTACGAGCAGTACTTC.

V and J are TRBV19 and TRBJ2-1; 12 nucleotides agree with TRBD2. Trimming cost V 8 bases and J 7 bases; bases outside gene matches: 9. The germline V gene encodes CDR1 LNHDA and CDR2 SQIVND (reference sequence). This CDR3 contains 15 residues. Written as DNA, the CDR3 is TGTGCCAGTCGGCTAGCGGGAGGGCCAGGTAATGAGCAGTTCTTC. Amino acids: CASRLAGGPGNEQFF.

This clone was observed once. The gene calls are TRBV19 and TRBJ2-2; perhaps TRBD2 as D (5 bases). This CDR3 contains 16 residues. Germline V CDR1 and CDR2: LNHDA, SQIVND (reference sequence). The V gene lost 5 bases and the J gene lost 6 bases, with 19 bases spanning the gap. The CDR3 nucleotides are TGTGCCAGTAGTCGGAGACTCCTCGCGGGCGCCGGGGAGCTGTTTTTT. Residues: CASSRRLLAGAGELFF.

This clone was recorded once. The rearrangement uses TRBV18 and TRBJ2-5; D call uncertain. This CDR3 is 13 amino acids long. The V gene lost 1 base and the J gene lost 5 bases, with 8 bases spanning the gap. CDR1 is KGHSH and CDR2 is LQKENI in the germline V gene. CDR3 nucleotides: TGTGCCAGCTCACCACAACCGGTGGAGACCCAGTACTTC. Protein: CASSPQPVETQYF.

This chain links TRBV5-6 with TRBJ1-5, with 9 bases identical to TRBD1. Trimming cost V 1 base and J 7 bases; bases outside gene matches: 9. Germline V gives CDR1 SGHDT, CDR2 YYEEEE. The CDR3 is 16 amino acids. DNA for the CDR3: TGTGCCAGCAGCTTGATCGAGGACAGGGGTCGACAGCCCCAGCATTTT. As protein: CASSLIEDRGRQPQHF.